The next 3 T cell receptor beta chains were all read from a single sample in a study of blood T cell repertoires in COVID-19. The protocol was immunoSEQ multiplex PCR, while the TCRdb copy is restricted to in-frame clones and leaves out a portion. This sample has approximately 150,000 clones; 75% to 90% occur once, and the top ten carry about 5.1%. Sequences were obtained from peripheral blood. These TCRs come from a human donor in a cohort sampled during active COVID-19.

This clone was seen a few times. This chain joins TRBV5-4 and TRBJ1-2; D remains ambiguous. The CDR3 is 14 amino acids. The germline V gene has CDR1 SGHNT and CDR2 YYREEE (reference sequence). V shed 1 base and J shed 0 bases, with 7 bases lying between them. The CDR3 DNA is TGTGCCAGCAGCTTGCTCACATCTAACTATGGCTACACCTTC. Its translation: CASSLLTSNYGYTF.

This chain links TRBV7-2 with TRBJ2-4; 8 nucleotides match TRBD2. CDR3 length: 17 amino acids. V gave up 5 bases and J gave up 0 bases; unmatched junction bases: 9. Germline V gene data show CDR1 as SGHTA and CDR2 as FQGNSA. The CDR3 bases are TGTGCCAGCAGCCTCGATAGCGGGACGGGAGCCAAAAACATTCAGTACTTC. It translates to CASSLDSGTGAKNIQYF.

The V and J genes are TRBV7-8 and TRBJ2-1, with 7 bases fitting TRBD1. Germline CDR1 SGHVS, CDR2 FQNEAQ. The CDR3 has 13 residues. J gave up 7 bases and V 4 bases, and 4 bases lay outside the gene matches. The DNA of the CDR3 is TGTGCCAGCAGCTCCCACAGGGGTAATGAGCAGTTCTTC. Translation: CASSSHRGNEQFF.